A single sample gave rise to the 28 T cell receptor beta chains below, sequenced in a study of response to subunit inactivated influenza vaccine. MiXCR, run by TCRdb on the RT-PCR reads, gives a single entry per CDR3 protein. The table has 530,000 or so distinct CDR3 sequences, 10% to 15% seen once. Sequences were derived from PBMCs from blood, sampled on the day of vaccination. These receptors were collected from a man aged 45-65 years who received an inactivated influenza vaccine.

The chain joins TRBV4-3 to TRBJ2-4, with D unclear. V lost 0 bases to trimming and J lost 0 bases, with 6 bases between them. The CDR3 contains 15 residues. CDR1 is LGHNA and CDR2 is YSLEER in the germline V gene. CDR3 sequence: CASSQEWGAKNIQYF. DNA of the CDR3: TGCGCCAGCAGCCAAGAATGGGGAGCCAAAAACATTCAGTACTTC.

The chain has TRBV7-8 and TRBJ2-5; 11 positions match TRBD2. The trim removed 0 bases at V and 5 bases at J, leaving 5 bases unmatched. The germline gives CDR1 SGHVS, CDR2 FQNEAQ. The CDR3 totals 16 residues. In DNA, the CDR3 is TGTGCCAGCAGCTTAGCCGGACTAGCGGGTTCCGAGACCCAGTACTTC. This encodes CASSLAGLAGSETQYF.

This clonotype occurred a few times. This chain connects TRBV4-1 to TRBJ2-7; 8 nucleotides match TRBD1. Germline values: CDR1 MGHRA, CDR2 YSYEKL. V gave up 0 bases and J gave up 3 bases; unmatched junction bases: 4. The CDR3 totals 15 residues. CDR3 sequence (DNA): TGCGCCAGCAGCCAAGAGTGGACAGGGCACTACGAGCAGTACTTC. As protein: CASSQEWTGHYEQYF.

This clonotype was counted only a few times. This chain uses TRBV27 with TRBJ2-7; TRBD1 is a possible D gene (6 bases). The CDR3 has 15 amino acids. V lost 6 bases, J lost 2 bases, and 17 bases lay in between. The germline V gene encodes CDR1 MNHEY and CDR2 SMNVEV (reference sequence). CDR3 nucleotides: TGTGCCAGCAGCCGCGATCAGGGGACCACCTACGAGCAGTACTTC. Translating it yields CASSRDQGTTYEQYF.

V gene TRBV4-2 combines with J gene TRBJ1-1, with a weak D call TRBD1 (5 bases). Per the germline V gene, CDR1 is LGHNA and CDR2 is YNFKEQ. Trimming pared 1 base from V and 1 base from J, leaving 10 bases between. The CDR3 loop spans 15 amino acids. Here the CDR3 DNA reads TGTGCCAGCAGCCAAGCTTCAGGGACGAACACTGAAGCTTTCTTT. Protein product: CASSQASGTNTEAFF.

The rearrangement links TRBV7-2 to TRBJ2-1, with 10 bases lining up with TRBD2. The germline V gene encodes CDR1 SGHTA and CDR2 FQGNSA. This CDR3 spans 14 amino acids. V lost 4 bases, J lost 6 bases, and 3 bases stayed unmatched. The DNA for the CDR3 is TGTGCCAGCAGCTCCCCTAGCGGGAGCAATGAGCAGTTCTTC. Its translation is CASSSPSGSNEQFF.

CDR3 DNA sequence: TGTGCCACCGGGAGGACTAGCGGGAGACTCTACAATGAGCAGTTCTTC. Translated: CATGRTSGRLYNEQFF. V is TRBV24-1 and J is TRBJ2-1, with 13 nucleotides matching TRBD2. The V segment lost 9 bases and the J segment 3 bases; nucleotides outside the gene matches: 7. From germline, CDR1 is KGHDR and CDR2 SFDVKD. The CDR3 contains 16 residues.

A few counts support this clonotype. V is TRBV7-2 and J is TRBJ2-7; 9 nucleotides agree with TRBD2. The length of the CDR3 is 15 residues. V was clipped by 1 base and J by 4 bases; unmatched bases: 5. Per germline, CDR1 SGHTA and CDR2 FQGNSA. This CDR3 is CASSLGRTSEYEQYF. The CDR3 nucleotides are TGTGCCAGCAGCTTAGGACGGACTAGCGAGTACGAGCAGTACTTC.

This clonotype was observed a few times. CDR3 coding DNA: TGTGCCAGCAGCCAGGGACTAGCGGGCCAGCAGTTCTTC. Its translation is CASSQGLAGQQFF. V is TRBV7-9 and J is TRBJ2-1; 12 bases align to TRBD2. The V gene's germline CDR1 is SEHNR and CDR2 FQNEAQ (reference sequence). There are 13 residues in the CDR3. V dropped 5 bases and J dropped 11; count of bases not matched to a gene: 4.

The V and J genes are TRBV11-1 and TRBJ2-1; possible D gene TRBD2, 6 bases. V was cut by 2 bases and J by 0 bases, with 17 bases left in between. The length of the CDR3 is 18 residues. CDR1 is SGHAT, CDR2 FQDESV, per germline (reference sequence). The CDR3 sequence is CASSLLRRGVTSYNEQFF. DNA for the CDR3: TGTGCCAGCAGCTTATTGAGGAGGGGAGTAACCTCCTACAATGAGCAGTTCTTC. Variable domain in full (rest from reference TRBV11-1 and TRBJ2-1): EAEVAQSPRYKITEKSQAVAFWCDPISGHATLYWYRQILGQGPELLVQFQDESVVDDSQLPKDRFSAERLKGVDSTLKIQPAELGDSAMYLCASSLLRRGVTSYNEQFFGPGTRLTVL.

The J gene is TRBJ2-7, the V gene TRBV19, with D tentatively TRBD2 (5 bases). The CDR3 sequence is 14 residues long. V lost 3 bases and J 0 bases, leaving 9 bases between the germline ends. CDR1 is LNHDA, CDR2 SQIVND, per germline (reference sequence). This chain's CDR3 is CASSMDWSSYEQYF. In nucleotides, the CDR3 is TGTGCCAGTAGTATGGACTGGAGCTCCTACGAGCAGTACTTC.

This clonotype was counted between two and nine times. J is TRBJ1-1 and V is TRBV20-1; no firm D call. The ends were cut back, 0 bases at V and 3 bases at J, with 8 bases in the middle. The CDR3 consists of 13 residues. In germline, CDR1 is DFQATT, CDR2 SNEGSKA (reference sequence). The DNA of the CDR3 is TGCAGTGCTAGAGATATTGGCGACACTGAAGCTTTCTTT. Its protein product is CSARDIGDTEAFF.

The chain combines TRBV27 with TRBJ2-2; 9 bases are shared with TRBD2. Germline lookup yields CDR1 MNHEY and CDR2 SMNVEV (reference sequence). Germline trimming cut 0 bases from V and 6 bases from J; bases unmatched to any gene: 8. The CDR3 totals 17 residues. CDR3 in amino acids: CASSLSWREGLAGELFF. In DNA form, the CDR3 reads TGTGCCAGCAGTTTATCTTGGCGGGAGGGCTTGGCCGGGGAGCTGTTTTTT.

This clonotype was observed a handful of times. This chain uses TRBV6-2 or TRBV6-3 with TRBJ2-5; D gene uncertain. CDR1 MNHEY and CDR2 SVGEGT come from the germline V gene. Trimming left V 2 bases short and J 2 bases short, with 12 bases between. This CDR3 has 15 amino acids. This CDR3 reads CASSYTHPGQETQYF. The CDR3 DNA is TGTGCCAGCAGTTACACACACCCCGGGCAAGAGACCCAGTACTTC.

CDR3 amino acids: CSARDGPSGRAYEQYF. The CDR3 coding sequence is TGCAGTGCTAGAGATGGCCCTAGCGGGAGGGCCTACGAGCAGTACTTC. The J gene is TRBJ2-7, the V gene TRBV20-1; 12 bases are shared with TRBD2. Trimming at V came to 0 bases and at J to 2 bases, leaving 5 bases not matched to a gene. This CDR3 spans 16 amino acids. The germline CDR1 and CDR2 sequences are DFQATT and SNEGSKA (reference sequence).

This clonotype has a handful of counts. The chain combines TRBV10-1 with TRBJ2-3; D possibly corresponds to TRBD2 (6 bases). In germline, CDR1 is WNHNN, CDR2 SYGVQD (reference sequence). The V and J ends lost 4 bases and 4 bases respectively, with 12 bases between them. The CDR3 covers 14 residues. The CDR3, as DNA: TGCGCCAGCAGTGTCAACAGGAGGGCAGATACGCAGTATTTT. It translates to CASSVNRRADTQYF.

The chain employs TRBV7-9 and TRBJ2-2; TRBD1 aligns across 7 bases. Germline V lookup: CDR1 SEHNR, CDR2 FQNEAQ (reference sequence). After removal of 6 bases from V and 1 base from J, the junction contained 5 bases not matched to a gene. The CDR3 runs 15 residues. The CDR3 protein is CASRSRTGNTGELFF. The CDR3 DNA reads TGTGCCAGCAGATCTCGGACAGGGAACACCGGGGAGCTGTTTTTT.

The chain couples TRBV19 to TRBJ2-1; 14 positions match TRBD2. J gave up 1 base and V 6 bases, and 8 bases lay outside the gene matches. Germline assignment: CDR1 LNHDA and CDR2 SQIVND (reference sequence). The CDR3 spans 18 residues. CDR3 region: CASRRGLAGDRSYNEQFF. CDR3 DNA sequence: TGTGCCAGTAGACGGGGACTAGCGGGAGATCGGTCCTACAATGAGCAGTTCTTC.

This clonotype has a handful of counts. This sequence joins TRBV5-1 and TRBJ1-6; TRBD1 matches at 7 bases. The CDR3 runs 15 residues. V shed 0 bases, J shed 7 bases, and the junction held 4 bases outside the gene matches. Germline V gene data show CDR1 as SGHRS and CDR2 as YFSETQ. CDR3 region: CASSLARGQNSPLHF. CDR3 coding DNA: TGCGCCAGCAGCTTGGCAAGGGGGCAGAATTCACCCCTCCACTTT.

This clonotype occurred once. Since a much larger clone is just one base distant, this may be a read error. CDR3 DNA sequence: TGTGCCAGCTCCTATACAGGGGCCGAGCAGTACTTC. Its protein product is CASSYTGAEQYF. The genes are TRBV27 and TRBJ2-7; 7 nucleotides match TRBD1. This CDR3 is 12 amino acids long. With 8 bases clipped from V and 6 bases from J, the junction kept 7 bases outside the gene matches. Germline values: CDR1 MNHEY, CDR2 SMNVEV (reference sequence).

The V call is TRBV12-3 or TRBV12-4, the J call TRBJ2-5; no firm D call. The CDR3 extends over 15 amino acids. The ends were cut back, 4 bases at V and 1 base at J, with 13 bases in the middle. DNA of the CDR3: TGTGCCAGCAGTTCCCTCGCTAGTGTCCAAGAGACCCAGTACTTC. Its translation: CASSSLASVQETQYF.

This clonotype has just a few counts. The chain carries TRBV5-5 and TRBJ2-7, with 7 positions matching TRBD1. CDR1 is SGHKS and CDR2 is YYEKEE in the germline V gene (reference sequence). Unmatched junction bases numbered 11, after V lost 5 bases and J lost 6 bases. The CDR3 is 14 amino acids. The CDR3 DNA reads TGTGCCAGCAGTCGGTGGACAGGATCGAGCGAGCAGTACTTC. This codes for CASSRWTGSSEQYF.

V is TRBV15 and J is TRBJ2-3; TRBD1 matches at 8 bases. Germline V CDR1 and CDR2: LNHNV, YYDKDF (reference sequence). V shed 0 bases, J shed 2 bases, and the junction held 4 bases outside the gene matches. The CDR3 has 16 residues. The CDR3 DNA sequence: TGTGCCACCAGCAGAGACAGGGGGCTGGCCACAGATACGCAGTATTTT. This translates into CATSRDRGLATDTQYF.

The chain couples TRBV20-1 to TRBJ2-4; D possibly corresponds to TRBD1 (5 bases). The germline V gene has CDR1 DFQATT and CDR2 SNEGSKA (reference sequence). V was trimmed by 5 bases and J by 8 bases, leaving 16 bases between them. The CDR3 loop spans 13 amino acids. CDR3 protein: CSALNAGWDIQYF. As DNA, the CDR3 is TGCAGTGCTCTAAATGCAGGGTGGGACATTCAGTACTTC.

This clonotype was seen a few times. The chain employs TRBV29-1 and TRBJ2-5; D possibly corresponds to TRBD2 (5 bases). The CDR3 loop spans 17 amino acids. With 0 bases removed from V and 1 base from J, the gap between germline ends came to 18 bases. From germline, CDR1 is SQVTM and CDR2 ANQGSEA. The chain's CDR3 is CSVEDRPDYTTQETQYF. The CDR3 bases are TGCAGCGTTGAAGATCGGCCTGACTACACTACCCAAGAGACCCAGTACTTC.

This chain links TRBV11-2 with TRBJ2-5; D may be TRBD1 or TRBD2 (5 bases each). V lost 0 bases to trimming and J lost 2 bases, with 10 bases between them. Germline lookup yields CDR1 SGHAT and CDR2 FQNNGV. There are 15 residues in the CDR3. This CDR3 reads CASSLDLGEQETQYF. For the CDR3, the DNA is TGTGCCAGCAGCTTAGATCTAGGGGAGCAAGAGACCCAGTACTTC.

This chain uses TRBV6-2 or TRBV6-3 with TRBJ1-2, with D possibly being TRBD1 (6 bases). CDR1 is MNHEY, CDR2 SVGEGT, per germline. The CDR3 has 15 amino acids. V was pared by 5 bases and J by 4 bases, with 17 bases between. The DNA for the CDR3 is TGTGCCAGCAGTCTAGGACACTCACAGGGCTATGGCTACACCTTC. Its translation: CASSLGHSQGYGYTF.

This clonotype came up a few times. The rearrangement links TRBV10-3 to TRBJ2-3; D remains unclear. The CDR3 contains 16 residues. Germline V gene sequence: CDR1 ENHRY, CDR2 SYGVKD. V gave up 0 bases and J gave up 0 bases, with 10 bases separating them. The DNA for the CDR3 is TGTGCCATCAGTGAGTCGAAGGCCGAGAGCACAGATACGCAGTATTTT. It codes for CAISESKAESTDTQYF.